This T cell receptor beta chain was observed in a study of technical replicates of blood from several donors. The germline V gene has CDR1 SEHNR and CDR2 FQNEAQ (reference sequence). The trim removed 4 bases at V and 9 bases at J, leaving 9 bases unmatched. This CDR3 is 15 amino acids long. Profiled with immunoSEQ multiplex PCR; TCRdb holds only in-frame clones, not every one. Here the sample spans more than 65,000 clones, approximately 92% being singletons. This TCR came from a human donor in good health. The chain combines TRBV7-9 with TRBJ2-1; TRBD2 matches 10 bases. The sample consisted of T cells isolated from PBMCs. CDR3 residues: CASSSKSGRAREQFF. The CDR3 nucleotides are TGTGCCAGCAGCTCGAAGAGCGGGAGGGCCCGTGAGCAGTTCTTC.